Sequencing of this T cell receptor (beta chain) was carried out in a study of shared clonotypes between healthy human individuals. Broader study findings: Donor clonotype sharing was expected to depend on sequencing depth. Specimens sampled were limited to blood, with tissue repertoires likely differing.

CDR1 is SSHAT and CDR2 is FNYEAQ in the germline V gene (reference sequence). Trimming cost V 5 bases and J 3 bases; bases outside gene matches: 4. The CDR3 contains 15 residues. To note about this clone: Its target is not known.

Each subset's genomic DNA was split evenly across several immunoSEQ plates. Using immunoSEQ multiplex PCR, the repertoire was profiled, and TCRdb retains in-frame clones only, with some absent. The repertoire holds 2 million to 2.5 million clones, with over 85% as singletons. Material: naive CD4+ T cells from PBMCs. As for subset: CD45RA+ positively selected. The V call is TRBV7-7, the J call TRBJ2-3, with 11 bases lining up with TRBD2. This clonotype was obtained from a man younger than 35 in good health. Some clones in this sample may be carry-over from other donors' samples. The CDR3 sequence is CASSLGLAVTDTQYF. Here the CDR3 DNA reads TGTGCCAGCAGCCTGGGACTAGCGGTGACAGATACGCAGTATTTT.